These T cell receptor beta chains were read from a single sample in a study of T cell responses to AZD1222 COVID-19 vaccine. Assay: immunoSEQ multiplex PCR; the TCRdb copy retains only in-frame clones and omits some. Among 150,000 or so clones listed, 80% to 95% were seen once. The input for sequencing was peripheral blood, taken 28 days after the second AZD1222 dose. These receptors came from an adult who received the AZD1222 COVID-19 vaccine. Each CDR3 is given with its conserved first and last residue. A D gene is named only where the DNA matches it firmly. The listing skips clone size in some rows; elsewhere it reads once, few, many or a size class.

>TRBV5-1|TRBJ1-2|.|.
CASSLRQSNYGYTF
TGCGCCAGCAGCTTACGACAGTCTAACTATGGCTACACCTTC
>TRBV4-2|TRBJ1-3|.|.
CASSQDGRPSSAGNTIYF
TGTGCCAGCAGCCAAGATGGCCGGCCCTCGAGCGCTGGAAACACCATATATTTT
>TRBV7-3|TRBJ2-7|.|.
CASSLTNSYEQYF
TGTGCCAGCAGCTTGACCAATTCCTACGAGCAGTACTTC
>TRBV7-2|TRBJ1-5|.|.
CASSLAGGGNQPQHF
TGTGCCAGCAGCTTAGCGGGTGGCGGCAATCAGCCCCAGCATTTT
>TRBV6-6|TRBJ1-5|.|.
CASYRGEGNQPQHF
TGTGCCAGCTACCGGGGTGAGGGCAATCAGCCCCAGCATTTT
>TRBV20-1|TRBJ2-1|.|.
CSASGGARNEQFF
TGCAGTGCTAGTGGTGGGGCGCGGAATGAGCAGTTCTTC
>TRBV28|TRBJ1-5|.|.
CASSLGLLNQPQHF
TGTGCCAGCAGTCTTGGGTTGCTCAATCAGCCCCAGCATTTT
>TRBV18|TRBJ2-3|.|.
CASSPPLATDTQYF
TGTGCCAGCTCACCACCGCTAGCAACAGATACGCAGTATTTT
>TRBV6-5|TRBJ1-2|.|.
CASSYSRGIYGYTF
TGTGCCAGCAGTTACTCGCGGGGTATCTATGGCTACACCTTC
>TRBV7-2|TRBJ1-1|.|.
CASSLEAGRGGTEAFF
TGTGCCAGCAGCTTAGAGGCAGGGCGTGGAGGGACTGAAGCTTTCTTT
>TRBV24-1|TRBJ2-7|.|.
CATSESVGQGLGEQYF
TGTGCCACCTCCGAGAGCGTTGGGCAGGGGCTCGGGGAGCAGTACTTC
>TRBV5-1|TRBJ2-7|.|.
CASSLAGGSPPSEQYF
TGCGCCAGCAGCTTGGCCGGGGGATCCCCGCCGTCCGAGCAGTACTTC
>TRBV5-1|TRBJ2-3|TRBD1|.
CASSWTGGRADTQYF
TGCGCCAGCAGCTGGACAGGGGGAAGGGCAGATACGCAGTATTTT
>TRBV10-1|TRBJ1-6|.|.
CATPIPPLHF
TGCGCCACCCCCATCCCACCCCTCCACTTT
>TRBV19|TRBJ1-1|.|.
CASSYSLPGRWNTEAFF
TGTGCCAGTAGTTACTCCCTTCCGGGACGGTGGAACACTGAAGCTTTCTTT
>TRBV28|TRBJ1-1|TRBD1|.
CASSPDRENTEAFF
TGTGCCAGCAGTCCAGACAGGGAGAACACTGAAGCTTTCTTT
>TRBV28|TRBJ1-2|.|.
CASRTPRLPKNYGYTF
TGTGCCAGCAGGACACCGAGGCTGCCTAAAAACTATGGCTACACCTTC
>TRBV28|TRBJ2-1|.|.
CASSLQSYNEQFF
TGTGCCAGCAGTTTACAGAGCTACAATGAGCAGTTCTTC
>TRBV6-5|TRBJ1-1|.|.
CATSPPGHLEAFF
TGTGCCACCTCCCCGCCGGGTCATCTAGAAGCTTTCTTT
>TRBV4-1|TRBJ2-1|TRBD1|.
CASSQDGTDYNEQFF
TGCGCCAGCAGCCAAGACGGGACAGATTACAATGAGCAGTTCTTC
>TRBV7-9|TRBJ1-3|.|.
CASSLVPERNTIYF
TGTGCCAGCAGCTTAGTGCCGGAAAGAAACACCATATATTTT
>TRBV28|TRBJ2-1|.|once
CASIQPGSYNEQFF
TGTGCCAGCATCCAACCCGGCAGCTACAATGAGCAGTTCTTC
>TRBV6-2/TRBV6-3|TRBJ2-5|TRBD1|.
CASSSQQGNKVTQYF
TGTGCCAGCAGTTCCCAACAGGGGAATAAGGTGACCCAGTACTTC
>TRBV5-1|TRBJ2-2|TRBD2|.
CATQLAVNTGELFF
TGCGCCACCCAACTAGCGGTTAACACCGGGGAGCTGTTTTTT
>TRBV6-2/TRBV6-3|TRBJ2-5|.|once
CASSYSGAGGLQETQYF
TGTGCCAGCAGTTACTCTGGGGCTGGGGGGCTCCAAGAGACCCAGTACTTC
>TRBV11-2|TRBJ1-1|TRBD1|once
CASSLNPSGQGAPAFF
TGTGCCAGCAGCTTAAACCCTTCTGGACAGGGGGCGCCGGCTTTCTTT
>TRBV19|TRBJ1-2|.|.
CASRSRAPLNYGYTF
TGTGCCAGTAGGAGCAGGGCTCCCTTAAACTATGGCTACACCTTC
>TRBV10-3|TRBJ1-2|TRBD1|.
CASRQGAYGYTF
TGTGCCTCCCGACAGGGGGCCTATGGCTACACCTTC
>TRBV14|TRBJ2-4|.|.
CASSQNSLGDIQYF
TGTGCCAGCAGCCAAAACAGCCTGGGAGACATTCAGTACTTC
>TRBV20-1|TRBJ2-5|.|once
CSAGPGAYF
TGCAGTGCTGGCCCCGGCGCGTACTTC
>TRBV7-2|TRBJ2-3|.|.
CASSQGDTQYF
TGTGCCAGCTCCCAGGGAGATACGCAGTATTTT
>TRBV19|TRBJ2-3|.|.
CASSTGTGDTQYF
TGTGCCAGTAGTACAGGCACCGGAGATACGCAGTATTTT
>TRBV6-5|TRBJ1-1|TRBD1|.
CASSRRDRNTGAFF
TGTGCCAGCAGCCGCCGGGACAGAAACACAGGAGCTTTCTTT
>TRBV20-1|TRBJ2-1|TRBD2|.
CSASILAGVWGEQFF
TGCAGTGCTAGTATACTAGCGGGAGTTTGGGGAGAGCAGTTCTTC
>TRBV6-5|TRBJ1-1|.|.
CASSYSTGEMNTEAFF
TGTGCCAGCAGTTACTCGACTGGAGAAATGAACACTGAAGCTTTCTTT
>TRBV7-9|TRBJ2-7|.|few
CASSFKGSYEQYF
TGTGCCAGCAGCTTTAAAGGGTCCTACGAGCAGTACTTC
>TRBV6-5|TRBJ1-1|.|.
CASSTGAGTEAFF
TGTGCCAGCAGCACAGGTGCGGGCACTGAAGCTTTCTTT
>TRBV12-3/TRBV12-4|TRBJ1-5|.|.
CASRQMLGQPQHF
TGTGCCAGCAGGCAGATGTTGGGGCAGCCCCAGCATTTT
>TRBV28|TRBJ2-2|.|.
CASSLFGGGGELFF
TGTGCCAGCAGTTTATTCGGGGGAGGCGGGGAGCTGTTTTTT
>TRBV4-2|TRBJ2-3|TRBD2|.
CASSQGLADSTDTQYF
TGTGCCAGCAGCCAAGGACTAGCGGACTCAACAGATACGCAGTATTTT
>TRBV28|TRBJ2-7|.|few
CASSNDRNEQYF
TGTGCCAGCAGTAATGACAGAAACGAGCAGTACTTC